The sequence of this T cell receptor (beta chain) was determined in a study of blood T cell repertoires in COVID-19. Germline assignment: CDR1 PRHDT and CDR2 FYEKMQ (reference sequence). This CDR3 has 17 amino acids. Deletions cut 4 bases from V and 1 base from J, with 18 bases between. Assay: immunoSEQ multiplex PCR; the TCRdb copy retains only in-frame clones and omits some. Of around 250,000 clones listed, less than 95% are singletons. This clone was detected only once. The V gene is TRBV13, the J gene TRBJ2-3; the D gene is possibly TRBD2 (5 bases). This clonotype originated in a man aged 40-49 years who had been exposed to COVID-19. The sample taken for sequencing was PBMCs or T cells enriched from blood (not recorded which). The chain's CDR3 is CASSSADGVRGTDTQYF. The CDR3 DNA sequence: TGTGCCAGCAGCTCAGCAGACGGGGTTCGGGGCACAGATACGCAGTATTTT.